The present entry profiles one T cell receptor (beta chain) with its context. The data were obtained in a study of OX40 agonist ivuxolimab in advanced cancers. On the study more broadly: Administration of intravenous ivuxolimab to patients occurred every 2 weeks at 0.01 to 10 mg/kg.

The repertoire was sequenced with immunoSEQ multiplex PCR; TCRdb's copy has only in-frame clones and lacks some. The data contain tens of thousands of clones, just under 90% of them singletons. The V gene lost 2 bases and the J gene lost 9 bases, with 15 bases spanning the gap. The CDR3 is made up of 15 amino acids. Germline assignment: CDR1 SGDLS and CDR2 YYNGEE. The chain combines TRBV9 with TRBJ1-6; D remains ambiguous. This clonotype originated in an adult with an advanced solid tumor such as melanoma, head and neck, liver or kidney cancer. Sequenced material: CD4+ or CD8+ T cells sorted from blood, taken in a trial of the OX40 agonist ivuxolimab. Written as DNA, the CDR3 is TGTGCCAGCAGCGTCTCCCATAACCAACCTTCACCCCTCCACTTT. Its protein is CASSVSHNQPSPLHF.